Listed below are T cell receptor beta chains from one sample, sequenced in a study of T-cell reconstitution after alpha-beta-depleted transplantation in children. TCRdb redid the calling of the PCR reads with MiXCR, one entry per CDR3 protein. This table holds about 540,000 distinct CDR3 sequences, around 17% found once. The sample was PBMCs from the stem cell graft donor, taken from the stem cell graft. Source of these receptors: a human donor who donated a stem cell graft to a child with acute lymphoblastic leukemia. The CDR3 runs from the conserved cysteine through the conserved F or W. A D gene is named only where the DNA matches it firmly. Rows may omit the clone size; those that give it use once, few, many or a size class.

size	D	V	J	DNA	CDR3
-	TRBD2	TRBV10-3	TRBJ2-1	TGTGCCATCAGCCAACCCAGCGGGAGTCTTTACAATGAGCAGTTCTTC	CAISQPSGSLYNEQFF
-	TRBD1	TRBV29-1	TRBJ2-1	TGCAGCGTTGAACCCCGGGACAGGGTATACAATGAGCAGTTCTTC	CSVEPRDRVYNEQFF
-	-	TRBV12-5	TRBJ1-1	TGTGCTAGTGGTCCCAGACAGAGGGTAGTTGGTGAAGCTTTCTTT	CASGPRQRVVGEAFF
-	-	TRBV21-1	TRBJ2-1	TGTGCCAGCGAAGACAGGGGTGCGGGTCTATGGGAGCAGTTCTTC	CASEDRGAGLWEQFF
few	TRBD1	TRBV2	TRBJ2-7	TGTGCCAGCAGGGCCATCGGGACAGGGGCTTCCTACGAGCAGTACTTC	CASRAIGTGASYEQYF
few	-	TRBV21-1	TRBJ2-2	TGTGCCAGCAGCAAATCATGTAGAACTAACACCGGGGAGCTGTTTTTT	CASSKSCRTNTGELFF
few	-	TRBV10-3	TRBJ2-3	TGTGCCATCAGTGAGCGGGCCAGCACAGATACGCAGTATTTT	CAISERASTDTQYF
few	-	TRBV5-1	TRBJ1-4	TGCGCCAGCCGGGAGGGAGCCCCTTATGAAAAACTGTTTTTT	CASREGAPYEKLFF
few	-	TRBV5-6	TRBJ2-3	TGTGCCAGCAGCGAGGGGACAGATACGCAGTATTTT	CASSEGTDTQYF
few	TRBD2	TRBV20-1	TRBJ2-1	TGCAGTGCTAGTGCGGCGGGAGGGCGGGATGAGCAGTTCTTC	CSASAAGGRDEQFF
few	TRBD1	TRBV5-1	TRBJ2-3	TGCGCCAGCAGCTTCCGAACAGGGGCGGCAGATACGCAGTATTTT	CASSFRTGAADTQYF
few	-	TRBV18	TRBJ2-6	TGTGCCAGCTCACCGGCCCGAGACAGAACTGGGGCCAACGTCCTGACTTTC	CASSPARDRTGANVLTF
-	-	TRBV21-1	TRBJ1-5	TGTGCCAGCAGCAGAGAGGGTCCGACAGGGCGTAGGGATCAGCCCCAGCATTTT	CASSREGPTGRRDQPQHF
-	-	TRBV6-5	TRBJ2-2	TGTGCCAGCAGTTATGGGGACCCGAACACCGGGGAGCTGTTTTTT	CASSYGDPNTGELFF
few	-	TRBV15	TRBJ2-2	TGTGCCACCAGCAGAGTGGGGGTTGGCACCGGGGAGCTGTTTTTT	CATSRVGVGTGELFF
few	TRBD1	TRBV6-1	TRBJ2-5	TGTGCCAGCAGCTTTAGGACAGGCGCCCAAGAGACCCAGTACTTC	CASSFRTGAQETQYF
-	-	TRBV5-1	TRBJ2-3	TGCGCCAGCAGCTTGGAGGAGGGCCTCACAGATACGCAGTATTTT	CASSLEEGLTDTQYF
-	TRBD1	TRBV28	TRBJ1-2	TGTGCCAGCAGCCTCCCCAAAAACAGGGGTGGCTACACCTTC	CASSLPKNRGGYTF
-	-	TRBV12-3/TRBV12-4	TRBJ2-7	TGTGCCAGCAGTTTCGGACTCACCACCTACGAGCAGTACTTC	CASSFGLTTYEQYF
few	TRBD2	TRBV5-1	TRBJ2-1	TGCGCCAGCAGCTTGGAACGGCTAGCGGGAGTAGGACAGTTCTTC	CASSLERLAGVGQFF
many	-	TRBV5-5	TRBJ2-5	TGTGCCAGCAGCGTTGGGGGGTACCAAGAGACCCAGTACTTC	CASSVGGYQETQYF
-	TRBD2	TRBV3-1	TRBJ2-2	TGTGCCAGCAGCCAAGATCTTCTCGGACTAGCCGGCACCGGGGAGCTGTTTTTT	CASSQDLLGLAGTGELFF
-	TRBD2	TRBV5-1	TRBJ2-3	TGCGCCAGCAGCTTGGAGGCTAGCGGGAGCTGGGGCACAGATACGCAGTATTTT	CASSLEASGSWGTDTQYF
-	-	TRBV12-3/TRBV12-4	TRBJ2-1	TGTGCCAGCGTCCCATCTCAGTTAGCAAGCAATGAGCAGTTCTTC	CASVPSQLASNEQFF
once	-	TRBV6-5	TRBJ1-1	TGTGCCAGCAATACTCCGGGTCCCGGCGGGGGCACTGAAGCTTTCTTT	CASNTPGPGGGTEAFF
few	-	TRBV4-3	TRBJ2-7	TGCGCCAGCAGCCAATTCTACCAAACCTACGAGCAGTACTTC	CASSQFYQTYEQYF
few	-	TRBV12-3/TRBV12-4	TRBJ2-7	TGTGCCAGCAGCCCCGTCGACAACCCTGTCTCCTACGAGCAGTACTTC	CASSPVDNPVSYEQYF
-	TRBD2	TRBV7-8	TRBJ2-2	TGTGCCAGCATCTCGCAAGGCCTAGCGGACAACACCGGGGAGCTGTTTTTT	CASISQGLADNTGELFF
-	-	TRBV24-1	TRBJ2-5	TGTGCCACCAGTGATTTGCAGGACCAGAAAGAGACCCAGTACTTC	CATSDLQDQKETQYF
few	TRBD1	TRBV5-1	TRBJ1-2	TGCGCCAGCAGCCCCTGGACAGGGCCTAACTATGGCTACACCTTC	CASSPWTGPNYGYTF
few	TRBD1	TRBV9	TRBJ2-1	TGTGCCAGCAGCGGACAGGGGATTCAGCAGTTCTTC	CASSGQGIQQFF
-	-	TRBV29-1	TRBJ1-2	TGCAGCGTTGATGCCGGTATCGGCTACACCTTC	CSVDAGIGYTF
few	-	TRBV20-1	TRBJ1-6	TGCAGTGCTAGTGGACAGATCCTTAATTCACCCCTCCACTTT	CSASGQILNSPLHF
many	TRBD1	TRBV5-1	TRBJ1-6	TGCGCCAGCAGCTTTAGTGCTGGGACAGTGAATTCACCCCTCCACTTT	CASSFSAGTVNSPLHF
few	-	TRBV14	TRBJ2-2	TGTGCCAGCAGCCAAGATTGGGCTAGCTTTACCGGGGAGCTGTTTTTT	CASSQDWASFTGELFF
-	-	TRBV6-9	TRBJ2-5	TGTGCCAGCAGTTATGGGACGGGAAAGGGAGAGGGGACCCAGTACTTC	CASSYGTGKGEGTQYF